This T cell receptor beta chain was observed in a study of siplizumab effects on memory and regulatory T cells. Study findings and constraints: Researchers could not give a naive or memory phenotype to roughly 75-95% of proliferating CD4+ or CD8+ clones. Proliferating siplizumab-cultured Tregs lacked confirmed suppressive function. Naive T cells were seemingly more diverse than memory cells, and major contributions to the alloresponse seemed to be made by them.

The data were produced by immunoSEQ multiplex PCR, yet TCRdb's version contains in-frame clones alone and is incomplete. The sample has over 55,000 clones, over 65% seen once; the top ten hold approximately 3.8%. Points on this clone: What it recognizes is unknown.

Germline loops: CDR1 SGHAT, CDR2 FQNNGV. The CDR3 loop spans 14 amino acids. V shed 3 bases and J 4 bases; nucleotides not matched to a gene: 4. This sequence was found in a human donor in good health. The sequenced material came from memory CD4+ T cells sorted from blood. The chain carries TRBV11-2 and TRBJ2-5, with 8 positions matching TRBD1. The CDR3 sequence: CASSFDRGVETQYF. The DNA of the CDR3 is TGTGCCAGCAGCTTCGACAGGGGCGTAGAGACCCAGTACTTC.